This T cell receptor (beta chain) was profiled in a study of cytomegalovirus exposure and HLA in healthy donors (dated by TCRdb to about 2017). Background for the entire study: According to an earlier analysis of several hundred of the donors, 150 million to 200 million T cells yielded approximately 120 million unique TCR beta sequences and around 280 Gb of sequence data. All discovery cohort repertoires had been generated using a single sequencing platform. The later analysis used no new phenotypic data to find candidate immune exposures, relying instead on TCR beta sequences and their occurrence across donors. An early release that covered around 590 HLA-typed donors contained approximately 300 gigabases of sequencing data and around 80 million unique TCR sequences. A later analysis re-analyzed previously published TCR beta repertoires from about 600 donors and added high-resolution HLA genotyping to study TCR occurrence patterns. Of the 300 to 450 genotyped donors, 80% to 90% were placed in the genetic ancestry cluster associated with self-reported Caucasian donors. Along with the 666-subject first cohort, a separate validation cohort of around 110 different subjects was used. Both class I and class II loci were covered by HLA typing, at four-digit resolution. Among a few hundred genotyped donors of the cohort, an average of roughly 240,000 unique TCR beta nucleotide sequences were sequenced per donor, around 20% of them non-productive. Five DR-DQ haplotypes were handled as single units for association and clustering, since linkage in the cohort was strong. To predict cytomegalovirus infection status, the study combined high-throughput TCR immunosequencing, statistical association of individual TCRs with disease status, and machine learning. An earlier analysis of about 600 of the donors used high-throughput TCR beta sequencing to judge whether each TCR beta V gene segment behaved as functional or pseudogenic. The aim of the study was to test whether cataloging public T cell receptors could identify signatures of past pathogen exposure. A later genetic analysis took genome-wide SNP genotypes for about 65% of the 666 donors and used that subset as a discovery cohort. Using immunosequencing, the study profiled T cell repertoires from roughly 650 subjects and related those repertoires to cytomegalovirus serostatus. Typing coverage differed by locus: A, B, C, DRB1 and DQB1 were typed in about 629-640 donors, DQA1 in 500 to 550, DPA1 in nearly 610, and DPB1 in just under 490. Alongside the repertoire data, information on donor age, sex, ethnicity and CMV serostatus was compiled.

In total, approximately 690 healthy bone marrow donors made up the cohort. All cohort members were sampled while nominally healthy, although unrecorded immune exposures were likely present. The donor tested CMV seropositive and was one of the 289 seropositive cohort members. A peripheral blood sample was collected from each donor, and TCR beta sequencing was performed on peripheral blood mononuclear cells. Genomic DNA extraction from the blood cell samples was performed with the Qiagen DNeasy Blood Extraction Kit. Results and caveats for the whole study, not just this receptor: The cohort was sequenced for TCR beta chains only, and without alpha or paired-chain data the features that could be detected were limited. Correlated functional status among segregating V segments might reflect linkage disequilibrium, but an unknown experimental factor could not be ruled out. In a later analysis, the rate of TCR association differed among HLA loci, with DRB1 alleles having the most associated TCRs and HLA-C alleles having the fewest. While some public TCRs were present in many individuals, most TCR sequences turned up only very rarely across donors. In vitro tests confirmed that a few of the cytomegalovirus-associated TCR beta chains recognize cytomegalovirus antigens. A cluster of highly shared sequence variants was judged likely to represent a technical artifact of the sequencing pipeline. Because HLA typing was missing for some donors at each locus, association tests included only the typed subset. Presence/absence analyses assumed roughly uniform sequencing depth across donors, an assumption that may not hold. An association between a missense DCLRE1C variant and V-gene and J-gene trimming of TCR beta chains was found in a later genetic analysis and replicated in an independent cohort. Compared with equally common non-associated chains, HLA-associated TCR beta chains in a later analysis were more clonally expanded and had lower generation probabilities. In both the original and validation cohorts, the classifier was reported to diagnose cytomegalovirus status with high specificity and sensitivity. The only immune exposure information available for the cohort was CMV serostatus. Because the 87-base-pair reads could not distinguish some IMGT-functional V segments, including TRBV6-2 and TRBV6-3, those segments were excluded. Because counts were too low, 15 to 20 rarely observed V segments, including chromosome 9 orphons, were excluded from the earlier analysis of several hundred of the donors. When HLA alleles, especially DR and DQ, strongly co-occurred, TCR associations were difficult to assign to individual alleles. The authors suggested that the approach could potentially be generalized to other disease states and immunological phenotypes. Compared with the 666-donor mean, donors in an Asian-associated ancestry cluster had fewer N-insertions in productive TCRs, according to a later genetic analysis. A further reported finding was that TCR beta sequences accurately predicted the HLA-A and HLA-B alleles for most subjects in the first cohort. According to a later analysis, most CMV-associated TCR beta chains appeared to be HLA-restricted, and the HLA associations seemed to be driven largely by CMV exposure. A later analysis reported that several top co-occurrence clusters appeared linked to parvovirus B19, influenza, CMV and Epstein-Barr virus. In a later analysis, 16,951 TCR beta sequences were associated with specific HLA alleles at a false discovery rate of 0.05. A total of about 180 TCR beta chains were listed by the study as associated with cytomegalovirus. An earlier analysis of around 600 of the donors showed that most TCR beta V segments appeared in productive rearrangements either about 87% or about 30% of the time, which broadly matched IMGT annotations.

From the cysteine through the phenylalanine, the CDR3 covers 12 amino acids. CDR3 DNA only is kept here, 36 bases in frame from base 1. The germline V gene encodes CDR1 MNHEY and CDR2 SVGAGI. The trim is 2 bases for V and 14 bases for J, with a gap of 13 bases between the germline ends. Libraries were constructed by the immunoSEQ multiplex PCR assay. For the multiplex PCR, a mixture combining 60 forward primers for TCR Vbeta segments and 13 reverse primers for TCR Jbeta segments was used. Amplification of the CDR3 region of rearranged TCR beta genes was performed with a multiplex PCR assay on genomic DNA. The Illumina HiSeq System was used to sequence the amplified TCR beta libraries as 87-base-pair reads. The paper's data handling went like this. A later analysis counted approximately 74 million unique TCR beta chains across the 650 to 700 repertoires, and 9 million to 14 million of these chains were shared by at least two donors. To remove PCR and sequencing errors, raw reads were error-corrected and collapsed into unique sequences using a nearest-neighbor algorithm that merged closely related sequences. CDR3 sequences were aligned to IMGT reference sequences to assign V, D and J gene segments. For a sequence to be retained, at least a six-nucleotide match to both a V gene segment and a J gene segment was required. Rearrangements were called productive when the CDR3 lacked stop codons and stayed in frame with V and J; all others were non-productive. CDR3 was defined according to IMGT convention as the region running from the second conserved V-encoded cysteine to the conserved J-encoded phenylalanine. Sequences without an unambiguous match to a single V gene segment were excluded from the earlier analysis of several hundred of the donors. An earlier analysis of about 600 of the donors called V segments functional above 56.7% productive rearrangements and segregating when the between-donor standard deviation exceeded 5%. A statistical classification framework was developed to diagnose cytomegalovirus status using the catalog of TCR beta chain sequences. In a later analysis, V and J genes were assigned by comparing TCR nucleotide sequences against IMGT/GENE-DB human TR gene sequences. In a later analysis, CDR3 sequences and most-parsimonious VDJ recombination scenarios were assigned using the TCRdist pipeline. In a later analysis, each TCR beta chain was defined by its CDR3 amino acid sequence together with its V-gene family, and reads lacking a unique V-gene family were excluded. In a later analysis, several hundred highly shared, low-generation-probability nucleotide sequences were removed to address suspected cross-contamination and a sequencing artifact. A later analysis calculated a clonal expansion index for each public chain from normalized within-repertoire ranks of inferred template counts. A later analysis computed generation probabilities with a VDJ recombination model fitted to out-of-frame rearrangements, and checked the results against IGoR. A later analysis scored TCR-TCR, TCR-HLA and TCR-CMV co-occurrence with hypergeometric tests, applying a repertoire-size bias correction to TCR pairs. False discovery rates were estimated in a later analysis by permuting HLA or CMV assignments 20 times. In a later analysis, co-occurring TCRs were grouped with DBSCAN, and TCRdist sequence similarity was added when clustering was performed within HLA-allele-positive subsets. Co-occurrence clustering excluded repertoires with fewer than 30,000 or more than 120,000 public chains, plus five with anomalous nucleotide sharing. TCRdb re-hosts the immuneACCESS table, in-frame sequences only. Its copies lack some clones; in the studies checked, an unresolved V gene accounts for under half of them, and the cause for the rest is not known. That table supplies the V and J calls and clone size; D and trimming were determined from the DNA. Counted in this sample were 80,000 to 95,000 clones; 55% to 85% of them appeared once. The biggest ten clones account for around 16% of the sample.

A few counts support this clone. Its specific antigen is unknown. Base qualities are not recorded, but no much larger clone differs from it by a single base. The chain joins TRBV6-5 to TRBJ2-1; the D segment could be TRBD2, given 6 matching bases. This receptor was taken from a woman younger than 35 in good health and CMV-seropositive. Material for sequencing was PBMCs. The sequence in DNA is TGTGCCAGCAGTTACGGTGGAGGGGATAAGTTCTTC. Translated, this gives CASSYGGGDKFF.